The clone carrying this T cell receptor (beta chain) was found a few times. Its antigen is currently unknown. The length of the CDR3 is 15 residues. V lost 3 bases to trimming and J lost 6 bases; unmatched junction nucleotides: 11. The V gene's germline CDR1 is SGDLS and CDR2 YYNGEE. Clones were sequenced by immunoSEQ multiplex PCR, and TCRdb holds only the in-frame ones, with some missing. In the table there are roughly 5,000 clones, 67% of which are singletons. The sample is drawn from a study of CD8 T cell repertoires and HIV-1 epitope variants. The V call is TRBV9, the J call TRBJ2-5; 7 bases map to TRBD2. Sample: cultured CD8+ T cells derived from PBMCs. The TCR was taken from a male donor with HIV. CDR3 sequence: CASSGRDYERQTQYF. The CDR3 coding sequence is TGTGCCAGCAGCGGCCGGGACTATGAGCGGCAGACCCAGTACTTC.